These 5 T cell receptor beta chains were all obtained from the same sample, sequenced in a study of shared clonotypes between healthy human individuals. Libraries were prepared by immunoSEQ multiplex PCR; TCRdb keeps only in-frame clonotypes and omits some of them. The sample contains around 720,000 clones, approximately 73% of which appear only once. The specimen sequenced was memory CD4+ T cells sorted from blood. Subset: CD45RA-negative fraction. The origin of the receptors is a woman in her thirties in good health.

J is TRBJ1-1 and V is TRBV2; D not certain. This CDR3 region has 12 residues. Trimming cost V 5 bases and J 5 bases, with 9 bases left between them. Germline V gene data show CDR1 as SNHLY and CDR2 as FYNNEI. CDR3 sequence: CASSLGLTEAFF. The CDR3 DNA reads TGTGCCAGCAGTTTGGGTTTGACTGAAGCTTTCTTT.

This rearrangement joins TRBV19 to TRBJ1-5; 7 bases are shared with TRBD1. Germline V gene lookup returns CDR1 LNHDA and CDR2 SQIVND (reference sequence). V gave up 8 bases and J gave up 5 bases; unmatched junction bases: 12. The CDR3 covers 15 residues. CDR3 loop: CASSLRGRGDQPQHF. The CDR3 region has the DNA TGTGCCAGTTCCCTACGGGGCAGGGGGGATCAGCCCCAGCATTTT. The full variable domain, its missing parts supplied by reference TRBV19 and TRBJ1-5, is DGGITQSPKYLFRKEGQNVTLSCEQNLNHDAMYWYRQDPGQGLRLIYYSQIVNDFQKGDIAEGYSVSREKKESFPLTVTSAQKNPTAFYLCASSLRGRGDQPQHFGDGTRLSIL.

This chain uses TRBV7-2 with TRBJ2-7; TRBD1 aligns across 10 bases. Germline CDR1 reads SGHTA; CDR2 reads FQGNSA. V gave up 5 bases and J gave up 1 base; unmatched junction bases: 5. The CDR3 totals 15 residues. The CDR3 DNA sequence: TGTGCCAGCAGCGCACCGGGACAGGGGTCCTACGAGCAGTACTTC. Its protein product is CASSAPGQGSYEQYF.

This clone occurred a few times. V and J are TRBV28 and TRBJ1-3; no reliable D call. V lost 3 bases to trimming and J lost 4 bases, with 7 bases between them. The CDR3 extends over 13 amino acids. Germline loops: CDR1 MDHEN, CDR2 SYDVKM. CDR3 nucleotide sequence: TGTGCCAGCAGTTTTATCGTAGGAAACACCATATATTTT. Encoded protein: CASSFIVGNTIYF.

The chain links TRBV27 to TRBJ1-1; TRBD1 might be the D (5 bases). CDR1 MNHEY and CDR2 SMNVEV come from the germline V gene (reference sequence). This CDR3 contains 15 residues. V was clipped by 8 bases and J by 2 bases, with 18 bases between them. As DNA, the CDR3 is TGTGCCAGCCTCACCCCCTCGGGGGGAAACACTGAAGCTTTCTTT. It yields the protein CASLTPSGGNTEAFF.